This T cell receptor (beta chain) came from a study of T cell changes during pregnancy in multiple sclerosis. The CDR3 is made up of 13 amino acids. V was pared by 5 bases and J by 2 bases, with 10 bases between. The germline gives CDR1 LNHDA, CDR2 SQIVND (reference sequence). The protocol was immunoSEQ multiplex PCR, while the TCRdb copy is restricted to in-frame clones and leaves out a portion. The sample shows about 70,000 clones, roughly 92% of them seen only once. The origin of this receptor is a female donor in good health, enrolled as a control in a pregnancy study. The chain carries TRBV19 and TRBJ2-7; possibly TRBD2 for D (6 bases). Sequenced here: CD8+ T cells from peripheral blood mononuclear cells, sampled in the third trimester of pregnancy. The CDR3 is CASSRGLAYEQYF. The CDR3 coding sequence is TGTGCCAGTAGTCGGGGACTGGCCTACGAGCAGTACTTC.